This TCR beta chain was recorded in a study of CD8+ T cells in alopecia areata. Study-wide points: Between patients, shared TCR sequences were less clear than in mice. This was possibly due in part to HLA diversity in the patient population.

cDNA reverse transcribed from extracted RNA served as the sequencing template. Libraries were prepared by immunoSEQ multiplex PCR; TCRdb keeps only in-frame clonotypes and omits some of them. The data show 95,000 to 110,000 clones, with less than 90% seen just once and around 25% held by the top ten. The treatment was: oral pan-JAK inhibitor, 5-10 mg twice daily. CDR1 is SGHTA, CDR2 FQGNSA, per germline. V shed 0 bases and J shed 4 bases, with 17 bases lying between them. This CDR3 has 17 residues. Turning to this clone: Its antigen remains unidentified.

The source of this sequence is a human donor with alopecia areata. The rearrangement joins TRBV7-2 to TRBJ2-3, with D possibly TRBD2 on 7 matching bases. Sequences were derived from CD8+ T cells sorted from blood, sampled at week 24, from a patient treated with tofacitinib. The CDR3 protein is CASSLAIVGGPADTQYF. The CDR3 DNA sequence: TGTGCCAGCAGCTTAGCGATCGTCGGGGGGCCGGCAGATACGCAGTATTTT. Full variable domain (missing parts from reference TRBV7-2 and TRBJ2-3): GAGVSQSPSNKVTEKGKDVELRCDPISGHTALYWYRQSLGQGLEFLIYFQGNSAPDKSGLPSDRFSAERTGGSVSTLTIQRTQQEDSAVYLCASSLAIVGGPADTQYFGPGTRLTVL.